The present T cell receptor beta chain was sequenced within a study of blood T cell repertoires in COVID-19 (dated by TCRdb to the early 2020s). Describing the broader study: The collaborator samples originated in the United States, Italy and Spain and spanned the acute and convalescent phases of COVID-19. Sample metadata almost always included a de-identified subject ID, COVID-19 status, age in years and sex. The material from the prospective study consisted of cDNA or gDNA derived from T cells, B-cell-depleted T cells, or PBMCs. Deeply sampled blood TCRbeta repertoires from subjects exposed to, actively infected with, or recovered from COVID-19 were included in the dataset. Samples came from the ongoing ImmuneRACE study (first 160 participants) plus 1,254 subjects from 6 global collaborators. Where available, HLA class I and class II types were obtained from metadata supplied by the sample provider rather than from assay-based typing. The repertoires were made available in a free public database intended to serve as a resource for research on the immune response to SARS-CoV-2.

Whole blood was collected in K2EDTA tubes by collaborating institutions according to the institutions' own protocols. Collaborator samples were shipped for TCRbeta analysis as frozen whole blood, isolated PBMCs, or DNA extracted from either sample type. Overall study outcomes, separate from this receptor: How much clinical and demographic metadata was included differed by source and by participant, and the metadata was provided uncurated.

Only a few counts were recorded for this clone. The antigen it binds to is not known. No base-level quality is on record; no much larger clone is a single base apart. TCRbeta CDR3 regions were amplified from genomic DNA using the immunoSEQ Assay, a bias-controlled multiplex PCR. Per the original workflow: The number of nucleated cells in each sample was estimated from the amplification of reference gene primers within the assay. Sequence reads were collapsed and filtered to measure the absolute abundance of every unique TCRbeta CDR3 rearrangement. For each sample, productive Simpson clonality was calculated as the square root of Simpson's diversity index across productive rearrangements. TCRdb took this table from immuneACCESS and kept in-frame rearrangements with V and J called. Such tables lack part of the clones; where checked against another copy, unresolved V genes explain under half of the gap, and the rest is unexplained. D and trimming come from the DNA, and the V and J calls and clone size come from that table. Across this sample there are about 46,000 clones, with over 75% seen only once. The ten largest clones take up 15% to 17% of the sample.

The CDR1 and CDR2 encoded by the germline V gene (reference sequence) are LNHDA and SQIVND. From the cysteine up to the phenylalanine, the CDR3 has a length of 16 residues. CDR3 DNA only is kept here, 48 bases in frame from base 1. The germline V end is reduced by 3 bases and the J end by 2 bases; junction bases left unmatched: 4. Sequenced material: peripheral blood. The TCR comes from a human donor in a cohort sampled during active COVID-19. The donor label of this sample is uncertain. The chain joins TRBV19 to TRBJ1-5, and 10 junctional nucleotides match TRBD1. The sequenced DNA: TGTGCCAGTAGTATCCCGACAGGGGGCCGCAATCAGCCCCAGCATTTT. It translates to CASSIPTGGRNQPQHF. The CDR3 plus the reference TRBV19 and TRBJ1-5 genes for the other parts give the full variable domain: DGGITQSPKYLFRKEGQNVTLSCEQNLNHDAMYWYRQDPGQGLRLIYYSQIVNDFQKGDIAEGYSVSREKKESFPLTVTSAQKNPTAFYLCASSIPTGGRNQPQHFGDGTRLSIL.